The present entry profiles one T cell receptor (beta chain) with its context. Its antigen is currently unknown. The sample is drawn from a study of T cells after yellow fever vaccination. One entry per CDR3 protein results from TCRdb running MiXCR on the 5' RACE reads. The sample yields approximately 340,000 distinct CDR3 sequences, 7.5% to 9% seen once. Study results and caveats: At under 98% for CD4 and almost 90% for CD8, most primary-vaccination clones showed up again after the booster.

The sample here was PBMCs, taken on the day of the first yellow fever vaccination. The receptor comes from a man aged 18 to 29 who received the YFV17D yellow fever vaccine.

The CDR3 reads CSARDPMGTRGFF. CDR3 DNA sequence: TGCAGTGCTAGAGATCCTATGGGGACCCGAGGGTTCTTC. The V and J genes are TRBV20-1 and TRBJ2-1; D possibly uses TRBD1 or TRBD2 (5 bases each). Germline CDR1 DFQATT, CDR2 SNEGSKA (reference sequence). The CDR3 runs 13 residues. Trimming stripped 0 bases from V and 15 bases from J, with 18 bases between.